Below are 27 T cell receptor beta chains sequenced from a single sample in a study of tumor and adjacent non-tumor tissue in lung cancer. No cell sorting was done before RNA was extracted from the tissue. The library came from three nested PCR rounds adapted from ARM-PCR protocols. TCRdb itself ran the multiplex PCR reads through MiXCR, one entry per CDR3 protein. The top ten clones hold roughly 13% of a sample with about 80,000 distinct CDR3 sequences, nearly 70% of them seen once. The sequenced sample was lung tumor tissue. The receptors here all came from a woman in her 70s with non-small cell lung cancer.

Remarks on this clonotype: Likely a read error: the CDR3 ends without its conserved phenylalanine or tryptophan. The chain combines TRBV5-5 with TRBJ1-5, with 8 nucleotides matching TRBD1. The CDR3 length is 15 residues. Germline-derived CDR1 and CDR2 are SGHKS and YYEKEE (reference sequence). The CDR3 nucleotides read TGTACCAGCAGCTTGCAGGGGGCGGGTAATCAGCCCCAGCATCTT. Amino acid sequence: CTSSLQGAGNQPQHL.

This rearrangement joins TRBV6-2 or TRBV6-3 to TRBJ1-4, with D possibly matching TRBD1 (5 bases). V lost 6 bases to trimming and J lost 12 bases, with 14 bases between them. This CDR3 spans 12 amino acids. Germline V gene sequence: CDR1 MNHEY, CDR2 SVGEGT. The DNA of the CDR3 is TGTGCCAGCAGCATTAACAGGCTCGAACTGTTTTTT. This sequence encodes CASSINRLELFF.

This clonotype was recorded only once. Just one base apart from a much larger clone, this may be a read error. The V gene is TRBV20-1, the J gene TRBJ1-1; no reliable D call. The germline CDR1 and CDR2 sequences are DFQATT and SNEGSKA (reference sequence). This CDR3 spans 14 amino acids. CDR3 bases: TGCAGTGCTAGAGAAGGAGTTATGAACACTGAAGCTCTCTTT. Amino acids: CSAREGVMNTEALF.

A single count supports this clonotype. A junction boundary mismatches the germline segment, possibly from a read error. The chain combines TRBV29-1 with TRBJ2-3; D possibly corresponds to TRBD2 (5 bases). This CDR3 has 12 residues. The germline V gene has CDR1 SQVTM and CDR2 ANQGSEA. DNA of the CDR3: TGCAGCATGGGCCGGGGTGCGGATACGCGGTATTTT. As protein: CSMGRGADTRYF.

Points on this clonotype: This may arise from a read error, as a much more abundant clone is one base away. The V gene is TRBV28, the J gene TRBJ2-1; 16 nucleotides align to TRBD2. This CDR3 is built from 17 residues. The V gene's germline CDR1 is MDHEN and CDR2 SYDVKM. The junction had 9 bases not matched to a gene; V was cut back by 5 bases and J by 8 bases. The CDR3 region has the DNA TGTGCCAGCAGTGCCCCGGGACTAGCGGGAGGGCCTGATGAGCAGTTCTTC. As protein: CASSAPGLAGGPDEQFF.

This clonotype was seen only once. Given the absence of the conserved phenylalanine or tryptophan at the CDR3 end, a read error is likely. The rearrangement joins TRBV12-3 or TRBV12-4 to TRBJ2-4; TRBD1 matches 7 bases. CDR3 length: 16 amino acids. The CDR3 protein is CVSSERGLVTKNIQYM. The CDR3 coding sequence is TGTGTCAGCAGCGAAAGGGGGCTGGTGACCAAAAACATTCAGTACATG.

Notes on this clonotype: At one end the junction does not follow the germline gene, possibly because of a read error. The V gene is TRBV6-5, the J gene TRBJ2-7, with 7 bases identical to TRBD1. Germline lookup yields CDR1 MNHEY and CDR2 SVGAGI. The CDR3 consists of 16 residues. CDR3 coding DNA: TGTGCCAGCAATCAGCTCCGGGACAGCAACGCCTACGGGCAGTACTTC. It translates to CASNQLRDSNAYGQYF.

Details on this clonotype: Just one base apart from a much larger clone, this may be a read error. This rearrangement joins TRBV28 to TRBJ1-2; no firm D call. The CDR3 sequence is 12 residues long. Germline assignment: CDR1 MDHEN and CDR2 SYDVKM. This chain's CDR3 is CTSSFVGGGYTF. In nucleotides, the CDR3 is TGTACCAGCAGTTTTGTCGGTGGAGGCTACACCTTC.

CDR3 sequence: CASSFSGHNYNSPLHF. CDR3 bases: TGTGCCAGCAGCTTCTCGGGACACAACTATAATTCACCCCTCCACTTT. This chain links TRBV11-2 with TRBJ1-6; perhaps TRBD1 as D (6 bases). Between the trimmed V and J ends, which lost 3 bases and 3 bases, there was a span of 12 bases. CDR3 length equals 16 residues. Germline values: CDR1 SGHAT, CDR2 FQNNGV.

Regarding this clonotype: The CDR3 end shows no conserved phenylalanine or tryptophan, and so a read error is likely. The V and J genes are TRBV29-1 and TRBJ2-7; D ambiguous. CDR3 length equals 14 residues. Trimming removed 5 bases at V and 1 base at J, with 15 bases between. CDR1 and CDR2 (germline): SQVTM, ANQGSEA. CDR3 DNA sequence: TGCAGCGTTTGGACGGCTCAAACGTCCTACGAGCAGTACTTG. This encodes CSVWTAQTSYEQYL.

The sample holds many counts of this clonotype. The genes are TRBV4-1 and TRBJ2-7; 9 nucleotides line up with TRBD2. Trimming removed 0 bases from V and 5 bases from J; junction bases left unmatched: 11. CDR3 length equals 17 residues. The germline V gene has CDR1 MGHRA and CDR2 YSYEKL. The CDR3 spells CASSQDREDAGGDEQYF. The DNA for the CDR3 is TGCGCCAGCAGCCAAGATCGGGAGGACGCGGGAGGGGACGAGCAGTACTTC.

This clonotype was seen just once. Without the conserved terminal phenylalanine or tryptophan, this CDR3 likely stems from a read error. The V gene is TRBV20-1, the J gene TRBJ2-1, with unresolved D. V lost 6 bases and J lost 7, with 16 bases in between. The CDR3 spans 13 residues. From germline, CDR1 is DFQATT and CDR2 SNEGSKA (reference sequence). The CDR3, as DNA: TGCAGTGCCCTACCTCTTGCGCTGAATGAGCAGTTCTCC. Translation: CSALPLALNEQFS.

Written as DNA, the CDR3 is TGTGCCAGCATACCTTCGACAGCAACGAACACTGAAGCTTTCTTT. Amino acids: CASIPSTATNTEAFF. V gene TRBV5-4 combines with J gene TRBJ1-1; TRBD1 is a possible D gene (5 bases). The ends were cut back, 6 bases at V and 1 base at J, with 16 bases in the middle. This CDR3 comprises 15 residues. Looked up from germline, CDR1 is SGHNT and CDR2 is YYREEE (reference sequence). Supplemented by reference TRBV5-4 and TRBJ1-1, the full variable domain reads ETGVTQSPTHLIKTRGQQVTLRCSSQSGHNTVSWYQQALGQGPQFIFQYYREEENGRGNFPPRFSGLQFPNYSSELNVNALELDDSALYLCASIPSTATNTEAFFGQGTRLTVV.

The chain recombines TRBV10-1 with TRBJ2-7; D might be TRBD1 (5 bases). This CDR3 is built from 15 residues. V was cut by 3 bases and J by 0 bases, with 12 bases left in between. Germline V lookup: CDR1 WNHNN, CDR2 SYGVQD (reference sequence). The CDR3 DNA reads TGCGCCAGCAGTGAATCTGGGGCTAACTCCTACGAGCAGTACTTC. It translates to CASSESGANSYEQYF.

Turning to this clonotype: This likely comes from a read error, as the CDR3 has no conserved phenylalanine or tryptophan at its end. The limits of the CDR3 on the DNA are not certain, so only TCRdb's listed CDR3 is given. J is TRBJ2-5 and V is TRBV29-1; TRBD2, the D gene given by the table, was not confirmed from the DNA. The CDR3 has 13 residues if both end residues are counted. CDR1 is SQVTM and CDR2 is ANQGSEA in the germline V gene. The CDR3 reads CSAGLAGGETRYL.

This clonotype has just one count. At one of its ends the junction is not consistent with the germline gene, which may arise from a read error. J is TRBJ1-4 and V is TRBV5-1, with unresolved D. Germline V lookup: CDR1 SGHRS, CDR2 YFSETQ. The length of the CDR3 is 16 residues. The CDR3 reads CASGLSSGSNNAKLFF. In nucleotides, the CDR3 is TGCGCCAGCGGCTTGTCTTCAGGAAGCAATAATGCAAAACTGTTTTTT.

For this clonotype: Likely a read error: the CDR3 ends without its conserved phenylalanine or tryptophan. The DNA is left out, because the CDR3 cannot be placed on it with certainty; the CDR3 is given as TCRdb lists it. The J gene is TRBJ2-1, the V gene TRBV6-5; TRBD1 is taken as the D call from the table, unchecked against the DNA. Germline V lookup: CDR1 MNHEY, CDR2 SVGAGI. Including both end residues, the CDR3 is 22 amino acids long. Here the CDR3 reads CASSYSRSKQGSDPRAENEHFS.

The chain joins TRBV5-4 to TRBJ2-6, with D maybe TRBD1 (5 bases). The ends were cut back, 4 bases at V and 6 bases at J, with 17 bases in the middle. The CDR3 has 16 residues. In germline, CDR1 is SGHNT, CDR2 YYREEE (reference sequence). The CDR3 bases are TGTGCCAGCAGCGACACAGGTGCCGCCGAGGCCAACGTCCTGACTTTC. Amino acid sequence: CASSDTGAAEANVLTF.

Comment on this clonotype: One end of the junction fails to match germline, which may point to a read error. The gene calls are TRBV29-1 and TRBJ1-1; no firm D call. The CDR3 runs 12 residues. CDR1 SQVTM and CDR2 ANQGSEA come from the germline V gene. CDR3 nucleotides: TGCAGCGTGTCACACCTGGAGACTGAAGTTTTCTTT. It yields the protein CSVSHLETEVFF.

With respect to this clonotype: One end of the junction is discordant with germline, which a read error may explain. The gene calls are TRBV28 and TRBJ2-1; 15 bases are shared with TRBD2. The CDR3 length is 18 residues. The germline gives CDR1 MDHEN, CDR2 SYDVKM. CDR3 amino acids: CTSCRNGLAGGPLNGQFF. As DNA, the CDR3 is TGTACCAGCTGTCGGAATGGACTAGCGGGAGGGCCTCTTAATGGGCAGTTCTTC.

For this clonotype: An end of the junction differs from the germline gene, which may be a read error. V and J are TRBV19 and TRBJ2-7; 8 nucleotides match TRBD1. The V gene's germline CDR1 is LNHDA and CDR2 SQIVND (reference sequence). This CDR3 comprises 16 residues. The CDR3 loop is CASSIAVGQGAYDQYF. CDR3 sequence (DNA): TGTGCCAGTAGTATAGCTGTGGGTCAGGGGGCCTACGATCAGTACTTC.

The chain carries TRBV20-1 and TRBJ2-3; 9 bases agree with TRBD1. Trimming cost V 7 bases and J 3 bases; bases outside gene matches: 5. The CDR3 totals 13 residues. Per germline, CDR1 DFQATT and CDR2 SNEGSKA (reference sequence). CDR3 residues: CSDRTGVTDTQYF. In nucleotides, the CDR3 is TGCAGTGATCGGACAGGGGTTACAGATACGCAGTATTTT.

This clonotype was counted ten times or more. V and J are TRBV28 and TRBJ1-3; the D is unclear. CDR1 MDHEN and CDR2 SYDVKM come from the germline V gene. CDR3 length: 15 amino acids. V was clipped by 0 bases and J by 2 bases, with 8 bases between them. For the CDR3, the DNA is TGTGCCAGCAGTTTATGGGGGTTTACTGGAAACACCATATATTTT. Translating gives CASSLWGFTGNTIYF.

As concerns this clonotype: A read error may account for a junction end that differs from germline. This chain joins TRBV29-1 and TRBJ1-1, with 10 bases aligning to TRBD1. Germline CDR1 reads SQVTM; CDR2 reads ANQGSEA. The CDR3 runs to 13 residues. CDR3 coding DNA: TGCAGGGGACAGGGGCAGACGAACAATGAAGCTTTCTTT. This gives the protein CRGQGQTNNEAFF.

This clonotype is medium-sized within its sample. The rearrangement uses TRBV6-1 and TRBJ1-1; D gene uncertain. Between the trimmed V and J ends, which lost 2 bases and 4 bases, there was a span of 17 bases. The CDR3 runs to 16 residues. CDR1 and CDR2 (germline): MNHNS, SASEGT. DNA for the CDR3: TGTGCCAGCAGTGAAATCCCCCCACCCTACGGCACTGAAGCTTTCTTT. Its translation: CASSEIPPPYGTEAFF.

Remarks on this clonotype: The junction shows a germline mismatch at one end, possibly a read error. V gene TRBV5-6 combines with J gene TRBJ2-3, with TRBD1 identical over 7 bases. From germline, CDR1 is SGHDT and CDR2 YYEEEE. This CDR3 is 15 amino acids long. The CDR3 here is CAISKDRLSTDTQYF. The CDR3 nucleotides are TGTGCCATCAGCAAGGACAGGCTAAGTACAGATACGCAGTATTTT.

This clonotype was counted many times. The chain uses TRBV29-1 and TRBJ2-3; D gene unclear. The CDR3 is 11 residues long. Per the germline V gene, CDR1 is SQVTM and CDR2 is ANQGSEA. Trimming removed 7 bases from V and 4 bases from J, with 9 bases in between. The CDR3 here is CSAPGADTQYF. The CDR3 DNA follows: TGCAGCGCGCCCGGAGCAGATACGCAGTATTTT.